The 28 T cell receptor beta chains reported below all come from one sample, sequenced in a study of Ad26.COV2.S vaccination and SARS-CoV-2 variants listed by TCRdb under 2021. Reading the label with the study, this specimen's time point is: individuals recovered from natural SARS-CoV-2 infection. Library preparation was by the immunoSEQ multiplex PCR assay. What TCRdb holds here is the immuneACCESS table cut down to in-frame rearrangements. Part of the clones is not present; checked against another copy, under half of the missing clones reflect an unresolved V gene, and the others are unexplained. Across this sample there are over 130,000 clones, with 75% to 90% seen only once. The ten largest clones capture about 5% of the sample. The sample in question was peripheral blood, obtained after recovery from COVID-19. The source of these receptors is a human donor who had recovered from COVID-19.

The genes are TRBV6-5 and TRBJ1-2; D unresolved. V lost 0 bases and J lost 3, with 11 bases in between. CDR1 is MNHEY and CDR2 is SVGAGI in the germline V gene. This CDR3 region has 15 residues. CDR3 DNA sequence: TGTGCCAGCAGTTACTCGGCCGGGGTCGACTATGGCTACACCTTC. Its protein product is CASSYSAGVDYGYTF.

The chain links TRBV7-2 to TRBJ2-1, with TRBD1 matching over 8 bases. Germline CDR1 SGHTA, CDR2 FQGNSA. The CDR3 length is 17 residues. V was pared by 1 base and J by 9 bases, with 14 bases of the junction left unmatched. This CDR3 reads CASSLVGVNRGRSEQFF. The CDR3, as DNA: TGTGCCAGCAGCTTAGTAGGGGTTAACAGGGGGAGGAGTGAGCAGTTCTTC.

V and J are TRBV9 and TRBJ2-3; D possibly corresponds to TRBD2 (6 bases). The V gene lost 4 bases and the J gene lost 3 bases, with 24 bases spanning the gap. This CDR3 comprises 18 residues. Looked up from germline, CDR1 is SGDLS and CDR2 is YYNGEE. CDR3 protein: CASSPSGRGTSSTDTQYF. The CDR3 DNA follows: TGTGCCAGCAGCCCCTCGGGGCGGGGAACTTCCTCTACAGATACGCAGTATTTT.

The chain joins TRBV12-3 or TRBV12-4 to TRBJ1-1; no firm D call. The CDR3 has 12 amino acids. V lost 7 bases and J lost 5, with 11 bases in between. The CDR3 DNA follows: TGTGCCAGCACCCTATACCGGACTGAAGCTTTCTTT. Residues: CASTLYRTEAFF.

The rearrangement joins TRBV5-4 to TRBJ1-4, with D maybe TRBD1 (6 bases). The CDR3 has 13 amino acids. V dropped 8 bases and J dropped 7 bases, with 15 bases sitting between them. The germline gives CDR1 SGHNT, CDR2 YYREEE (reference sequence). The CDR3 DNA follows: TGTGCCAGTTCGGGGGGCGCGGGTGAAAAACTGTTTTTT. This encodes CASSGGAGEKLFF.

The rearrangement uses TRBV2 and TRBJ1-4, with D hard to call. The V end lost 4 bases, the J end lost 0 bases, and 6 bases lay between the germline ends. The CDR3 runs 14 residues. CDR1 SNHLY and CDR2 FYNNEI come from the germline V gene. CDR3: CASSGLTTNEKLFF. CDR3 coding DNA: TGTGCCAGCAGTGGGCTGACAACTAATGAAAAACTGTTTTTT.

This chain joins TRBV24-1 and TRBJ2-1; 7 bases line up with TRBD1. Losses at the gene ends were 3 bases for V and 1 base for J; bases not matched to a gene: 2. CDR3 length equals 15 residues. Germline CDR1 reads KGHDR; CDR2 reads SFDVKD. The CDR3 DNA is TGTGCCACCAGTGATCCGACAGGGTCCTACAATGAGCAGTTCTTC. This translates into CATSDPTGSYNEQFF.

The V and J genes are TRBV6-5 and TRBJ2-5; D is uncertain. The CDR3 is 13 residues long. V was cut by 5 bases and J by 2 bases, with 9 bases left in between. CDR1 is MNHEY and CDR2 is SVGAGI in the germline V gene. The CDR3 region has the DNA TGTGCCAGCAGTATCCTCACTCAAGAGACCCAGTACTTC. Encoded protein: CASSILTQETQYF.

The J gene is TRBJ1-2, the V gene TRBV2; no reliable D call. In germline, CDR1 is SNHLY, CDR2 FYNNEI. The CDR3 is 14 residues long. V was cut by 7 bases and J by 4 bases, with 16 bases left in between. CDR3 amino acids: CASTEPGLFYGYTF. The CDR3, as DNA: TGTGCCAGCACTGAGCCAGGACTCTTCTATGGCTACACCTTC.

The chain carries TRBV27 and TRBJ2-1; D gene uncertain. This CDR3 has 15 residues. CDR1 is MNHEY and CDR2 is SMNVEV in the germline V gene (reference sequence). V dropped 6 bases and J dropped 0 bases, with 12 bases sitting between them. The CDR3 DNA reads as TGTGCCAGCAGCTGGGCCACCACCTCCTACAATGAGCAGTTCTTC. This translates into CASSWATTSYNEQFF.

This clone appeared a few times. The chain has TRBV7-9 and TRBJ2-7; 8 bases fit TRBD1. The length of the CDR3 is 15 residues. J was trimmed by 3 bases and V by 5 bases; bases with no gene match: 9. Per germline, CDR1 SEHNR and CDR2 FQNEAQ (reference sequence). This CDR3 is CASSHPGQGRYEQYF. The CDR3 bases are TGTGCCAGCAGCCACCCCGGACAGGGCCGCTACGAGCAGTACTTC.

The sample holds a few counts of this clone. The chain carries TRBV7-8 and TRBJ2-2; 9 bases are shared with TRBD1. With 5 bases clipped from V and 3 bases from J, the junction kept 4 bases outside the gene matches. Germline lookup yields CDR1 SGHVS and CDR2 FQNEAQ. The CDR3 contains 15 residues. For the CDR3, the DNA is TGTGCCAGCAGCCTCCGACAGGGGGACACCGGGGAGCTGTTTTTT. Protein product: CASSLRQGDTGELFF.

This chain links TRBV19 with TRBJ1-2; maybe TRBD1 (6 bases). The CDR3 spans 14 residues. With 6 bases removed from V and 2 bases from J, the gap between germline ends came to 13 bases. Germline V gene lookup returns CDR1 LNHDA and CDR2 SQIVND (reference sequence). CDR3 nucleotide sequence: TGTGCCAGTAGCCTTGGGGGGCCCAACTATGGCTACACCTTC. Translated: CASSLGGPNYGYTF.

V is TRBV5-6 and J is TRBJ2-1; tentatively, D is TRBD2 (6 bases). The germline V gene encodes CDR1 SGHDT and CDR2 YYEEEE. The V gene lost 0 bases and the J gene lost 4 bases, with 11 bases spanning the gap. The CDR3 is made up of 15 amino acids. The CDR3 nucleotides read TGTGCCAGCAGCTTGGAACTAGCTCGTTACAATGAGCAGTTCTTC. Its translation is CASSLELARYNEQFF.

This clone turned up a few times. The chain links TRBV11-2 to TRBJ1-6, with no clear D. Per germline, CDR1 SGHAT and CDR2 FQNNGV. CDR3 length: 15 amino acids. V shed 7 bases and J shed 5 bases, with 15 bases lying between them. CDR3 sequence reads: CASTNRLGDNSPLHF. The CDR3, as DNA: TGTGCCAGCACCAATAGATTAGGAGATAATTCACCCCTCCACTTT.

This clone has a handful of counts. This sequence joins TRBV3-1 (or the pseudogene TRBV3-2) and TRBJ2-7, with D perhaps TRBD1 or TRBD2 (5 bases each). Trimming cost V 0 bases and J 2 bases, with 14 bases left between them. Germline CDR1 and CDR2: LGHDT and YNNKEL (reference sequence). The CDR3 is made up of 16 amino acids. CDR3: CASSQDKRAGTYEQYF. CDR3 DNA sequence: TGTGCCAGCAGCCAAGATAAGAGGGCAGGGACCTACGAGCAGTACTTC.

This clone was observed once. This chain uses TRBV7-9 with TRBJ2-2, with unresolved D. The V end was cut by 5 bases, the J end by 3 bases, with 16 bases between. The CDR3 covers 16 residues. The V gene's germline CDR1 is SEHNR and CDR2 FQNEAQ (reference sequence). The CDR3 nucleotides read TGTGCCAGCAGCCCCCTAGGAGACTTTTACACCGGGGAGCTGTTTTTT. This gives the protein CASSPLGDFYTGELFF. The full variable domain, with the rest looked up from reference TRBV7-9 and TRBJ2-2, is DTGVSQNPRHKITKRGQNVTFRCDPISEHNRLYWYRQTLGQGPEFLTYFQNEAQLEKSRLLSDRFSAERPKGSFSTLEIQRTEQGDSAMYLCASSPLGDFYTGELFFGEGSRLTVL.

This sequence joins TRBV7-2 and TRBJ1-2; perhaps TRBD1 as D (6 bases). Between the trimmed V and J ends, which lost 3 bases and 4 bases, there was a span of 9 bases. Per germline, CDR1 SGHTA and CDR2 FQGNSA. The CDR3 totals 13 residues. CDR3 DNA sequence: TGTGCCAGCAGCTTCGGACAGCTCTATGGCTACACCTTC. Translation: CASSFGQLYGYTF.

The chain combines TRBV6-4 with TRBJ2-2; D is tentatively TRBD1 or TRBD2 (5 bases each). Trimming removed 7 bases from V and 5 bases from J, with 20 bases in between. In germline, CDR1 is MRHNA, CDR2 SNTAGT. The CDR3 has 16 amino acids. The CDR3 loop is CASTKLGTAGTGELFF. The CDR3, as DNA: TGTGCCAGCACCAAATTAGGGACGGCAGGGACCGGGGAGCTGTTTTTT.

V is TRBV6-1 and J is TRBJ1-2; a possible D gene is TRBD1 (6 bases). Trimming took 2 bases from V and 2 from J, leaving 12 bases between them. Germline V lookup: CDR1 MNHNS, CDR2 SASEGT. The CDR3 loop spans 15 amino acids. The CDR3 DNA is TGTGCCAGCAGTGAACACGGGGGCGTGAACTATGGCTACACCTTC. It is translated as CASSEHGGVNYGYTF.

The genes are TRBV28 and TRBJ2-7; D remains unclear. This CDR3 contains 13 residues. Deletions cut 2 bases from V and 7 bases from J, with 12 bases between. Germline lookup yields CDR1 MDHEN and CDR2 SYDVKM. The CDR3 coding sequence is TGTGCCAGCAGTTTAGCACAGATTGCAGAGCAGTACTTC. As protein: CASSLAQIAEQYF.

This rearrangement joins TRBV4-3 to TRBJ1-2, with TRBD1 matching over 8 bases. The CDR3 totals 16 residues. The V and J ends lost 4 bases and 2 bases, in that order; junction bases with no gene match: 9. Germline values: CDR1 LGHNA, CDR2 YSLEER. CDR3 residues: CASSPLARTGNYGYTF. CDR3 DNA: TGCGCCAGCAGCCCCCTTGCGAGGACAGGGAACTATGGCTACACCTTC.

The chain combines TRBV5-1 with TRBJ1-1, with 8 bases identical to TRBD1. The CDR3 has 14 residues. With V trimmed by 0 bases and J by 4 bases, 2 bases remained unmatched. The germline CDR1 and CDR2 sequences are SGHRS and YFSETQ. CDR3: CASSLGQGLTEAFF. The CDR3 DNA sequence: TGCGCCAGCAGCTTGGGACAGGGGCTCACTGAAGCTTTCTTT.

This clone showed up just a few times. The rearrangement joins TRBV6-1 to TRBJ1-1; possible D gene TRBD1, 6 bases. Deletions cut 1 base from V and 8 bases from J, with 17 bases between. Germline V gene lookup returns CDR1 MNHNS and CDR2 SASEGT. CDR3 length: 15 amino acids. The CDR3, as DNA: TGTGCCAGCAGTGAAGGGCAGGGAGGGGGAGCGGAAGCTTTCTTT. Protein product: CASSEGQGGGAEAFF.

The V gene is TRBV11-2, the J gene TRBJ1-2, with D tentatively TRBD1 (6 bases). V gave up 3 bases and J gave up 4 bases, with 12 bases separating them. Germline V CDR1 and CDR2: SGHAT, FQNNGV. This CDR3 region has 14 residues. The CDR3 region is CASSFLQGIYGYTF. The CDR3 DNA follows: TGTGCCAGCAGCTTCCTACAGGGAATCTATGGCTACACCTTC.

The genes are TRBV5-1 and TRBJ2-1, with D possibly matching TRBD1 (5 bases). Trimming removed 3 bases from V and 10 bases from J, with 11 bases in between. Germline V gene data show CDR1 as SGHRS and CDR2 as YFSETQ. CDR3 length equals 12 residues. The CDR3 sequence: CASSSGFGEQFF. The CDR3 DNA reads TGCGCCAGCAGCTCAGGGTTCGGGGAGCAGTTCTTC.

V gene TRBV6-6 combines with J gene TRBJ2-3; 7 bases agree with TRBD2. The V gene end was trimmed by 3 bases and the J gene end by 0 bases; junction bases not matched to a gene: 3. CDR3 length: 15 residues. Germline CDR1 MNHNY, CDR2 SVGAGI (reference sequence). For the CDR3, the DNA is TGTGCCAGCAGTTATCCGGGAGGTAGCACAGATACGCAGTATTTT. Residues: CASSYPGGSTDTQYF.

This chain joins TRBV5-6 and TRBJ2-2; D is unclear. CDR3 size: 12 residues. Germline values: CDR1 SGHDT, CDR2 YYEEEE. V lost 0 bases and J 7 bases, leaving 4 bases between the germline ends. CDR3 sequence reads: CASSLGGGELFF. The CDR3 DNA reads as TGTGCCAGCAGCTTGGGTGGCGGGGAGCTGTTTTTT. Supplemented by reference TRBV5-6 and TRBJ2-2, the full variable domain reads DAGVTQSPTHLIKTRGQQVTLRCSPKSGHDTVSWYQQALGQGPQFIFQYYEEEERQRGNFPDRFSGHQFPNYSSELNVNALLLGDSALYLCASSLGGGELFFGEGSRLTVL.